The rows below give T cell receptor beta chains drawn from one sample of a study of shared clonotypes between healthy human individuals. TCRdb's copy holds only in-frame clones and misses some; the assay was immunoSEQ multiplex PCR. The data hold millions of clones, with roughly 94% observed a single time. Material: naive CD4+ T cells sorted from blood. These receptors were obtained from a man aged 18 to 30 in good health. CDR3s include the opening cysteine and the closing phenylalanine or tryptophan.

v_call: TRBV18; j_call: TRBJ2-5; cdr3_aa: CASSPVRKPETQYF
v_call: TRBV7-2; j_call: TRBJ2-1; cdr3_aa: CASSLRQVNEQFF
v_call: TRBV2; j_call: TRBJ2-5; cdr3_aa: CASSEGSLASETQYF
v_call: TRBV5-1; j_call: TRBJ2-1; cdr3_aa: CASSLAGVPSYNEQFF
v_call: TRBV5-1; j_call: TRBJ2-5; cdr3_aa: CASSLEPNREETQYF
v_call: TRBV9; j_call: TRBJ2-2; cdr3_aa: CASSPRTNTGELFF
v_call: TRBV27; j_call: TRBJ1-6; cdr3_aa: CASSWAEGSYSPLHF
v_call: TRBV5-1; j_call: TRBJ1-4; cdr3_aa: CASSRIGVGNEKLFF
v_call: TRBV18; j_call: TRBJ2-7; cdr3_aa: CASSRLPGKSGDEQYF
v_call: TRBV5-4; j_call: TRBJ2-3; cdr3_aa: CASSLAPDVLSTDTQYF
v_call: TRBV5-1; j_call: TRBJ2-1; cdr3_aa: CASRPMPGQAYNEQFF